These T cell receptor beta chains were read from a single sample in a study of graft-versus-host responses after intestinal transplantation. Some clones are missing from TCRdb's copy, which holds only in-frame ones; the method was immunoSEQ multiplex PCR. Altogether roughly 90,000 clones are present, about 90% being singletons, with the ten largest covering 6%. Their specific antigens are unknown. The sequencing used unstimulated CD8+ T cells sorted from spleen or lymph node cells, collected before intestinal transplant. Receptor source: a human donor who received an intestinal transplant. Each CDR3 is given with its conserved first and last residue. A D gene is named only where the DNA matches it firmly. Size tells how often a clone was seen (once, few, many) or the class of an expanded clone, and some rows leave it out.

>TRBD1|TRBJ2-7|TRBV5-4|.
CASSSQGAPDEQYF
TGTGCCAGCAGCTCGCAGGGGGCCCCTGACGAGCAGTACTTC
>.|TRBJ1-6|TRBV5-6|.
CASSLDVWPYSPLHF
TGTGCCAGCAGCTTGGATGTTTGGCCATATTCACCCCTCCACTTT
>TRBD1|TRBJ1-1|TRBV28|few
CASSRGTGEAFF
TGTGCCAGCAGCCGTGGGACAGGTGAAGCTTTCTTT
>TRBD2|TRBJ2-1|TRBV2|.
CASSEASRTGTSFDEQFF
TGTGCCAGCAGTGAAGCGTCTCGGACCGGGACTAGCTTTGATGAGCAGTTCTTC
>.|TRBJ1-6|TRBV13|once
CASRQYNSPLHF
TGTGCCAGCAGGCAATATAATTCACCCCTCCACTTT
>TRBD2|TRBJ2-1|TRBV4-1|once
CASSQRSSGGRNEQFF
TGCGCCAGCAGCCAAAGATCTAGCGGGGGCAGAAATGAGCAGTTCTTC
>.|TRBJ2-6|TRBV7-9|.
CASSLAWRTLSGANVLTF
TGTGCCAGCAGCTTAGCCTGGAGAACGCTTTCTGGGGCCAACGTCCTGACTTTC
>.|TRBJ1-1|TRBV6-5|once
CASSRNTGYDEAFF
TGTGCCAGCAGTCGGAATACAGGGTATGATGAAGCTTTCTTT
>TRBD1|TRBJ2-3|TRBV6-7|.
CASNALPPGTATQYF
TGTGCCAGCAACGCTCTTCCCCCGGGGACAGCTACGCAGTATTTT
>TRBD2|TRBJ2-1|TRBV7-3|.
CASSSLAGGLNEQFF
TGTGCCAGCAGCAGCTTAGCGGGGGGGCTCAATGAGCAGTTCTTC
>.|TRBJ2-1|TRBV5-6|.
CASSSLVLSSYNEQFF
TGTGCCAGCAGCTCTCTCGTCCTGAGCTCCTACAATGAGCAGTTCTTC
>TRBD2|TRBJ2-5|TRBV7-2|.
CASSLGGGLQETQYF
TGTGCCAGCAGCTTAGGCGGGGGGCTCCAAGAGACCCAGTACTTC
>.|TRBJ1-2|TRBV7-9|.
CASSLAGEGYGYTF
TGTGCCAGCAGCTTAGCAGGGGAAGGCTATGGCTACACCTTC
>.|TRBJ1-2|TRBV29-1|.
CSVPVQVPGVHTF
TGCAGCGTTCCGGTGCAGGTCCCGGGTGTTCACACCTTC
>.|TRBJ1-6|TRBV6-5|few
CASSYEGGLSSPLHF
TGTGCCAGCAGTTACGAGGGGGGGCTCAGTTCACCCCTCCACTTT
>TRBD1|TRBJ1-1|TRBV7-6|.
CASSHETGGNTEAFF
TGTGCCAGCAGCCACGAGACAGGGGGGAACACTGAAGCTTTCTTT
>.|TRBJ2-1|TRBV10-2|.
CASSGSNQGYNEQFF
TGCGCCAGCAGTGGAAGCAACCAGGGATACAATGAGCAGTTCTTC
>.|TRBJ1-1|TRBV6-1|once
CASSPTSGRTEAFF
TGTGCCAGCAGTCCGACCTCAGGTCGAACTGAAGCTTTCTTT
>.|TRBJ1-1|TRBV7-7|.
CASSRTLNTEAFF
TGTGCCAGCAGCCGGACGTTGAACACTGAAGCCTTCTTT
>TRBD2|TRBJ2-2|TRBV9|once
CASSVGAGEAGELFF
TGTGCCAGCAGCGTAGGGGCGGGAGAGGCCGGGGAGCTGTTTTTT
>.|TRBJ2-7|TRBV4-2|.
CASSQASRSYEQYF
TGTGCCAGCAGCCAAGCCTCTAGGAGCTACGAGCAGTACTTC
>.|TRBJ2-1|TRBV5-4|.
CASSPSRSSYNEQFF
TGTGCCAGCAGCCCCTCCCGGAGCTCCTACAATGAGCAGTTCTTC